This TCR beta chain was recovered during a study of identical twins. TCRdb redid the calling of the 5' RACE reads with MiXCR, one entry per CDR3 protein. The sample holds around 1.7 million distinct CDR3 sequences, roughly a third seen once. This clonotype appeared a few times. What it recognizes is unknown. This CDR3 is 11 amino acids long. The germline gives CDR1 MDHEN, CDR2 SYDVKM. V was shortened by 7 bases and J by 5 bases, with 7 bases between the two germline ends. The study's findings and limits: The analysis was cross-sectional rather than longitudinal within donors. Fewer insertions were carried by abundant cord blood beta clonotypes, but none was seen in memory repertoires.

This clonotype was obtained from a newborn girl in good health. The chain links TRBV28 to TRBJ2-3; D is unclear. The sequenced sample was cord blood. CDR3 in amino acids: CASNSGDTQYF. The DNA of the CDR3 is TGTGCCAGCAACTCAGGAGATACGCAGTATTTT.